Listed below are T cell receptor beta chains from one sample, sequenced in a study of T-cell reconstitution after alpha-beta-depleted transplantation in children. TCRdb independently ran MiXCR on the PCR reads; one entry per CDR3 protein. The data contain hundreds of thousands of distinct CDR3 sequences, roughly a quarter of them singletons. The sequences come from PBMCs, collected before TCRalphabeta/CD19-depleted stem cell transplant. Receptor source: a girl aged 2-15 years with Fanconi anemia, due to receive a stem cell transplant. Each CDR3 is given with its conserved first and last residue. A D gene is named only where the DNA matches it firmly. The listing skips clone size in some rows; elsewhere it reads once, few, many or a size class.

J gene,clone size,V gene,D gene,CDR3 DNA,CDR3 protein
TRBJ2-1,many,TRBV5-1,TRBD2,TGCGCCAGCAGCCCGGGACTAGCGGGAGTCTCTGAGCAGTTCTTC,CASSPGLAGVSEQFF
TRBJ2-5,many,TRBV20-1,TRBD1,TGCAGTGCTAGAGGGACAGGGACGAGGGAGACCCAGTACTTC,CSARGTGTRETQYF
TRBJ2-7,many,TRBV20-1,TRBD1,TGCAGTGCTAGAGATCGACAGGGGCTACGAATGGAGCAGTACTTC,CSARDRQGLRMEQYF
TRBJ1-3,many,TRBV20-1,.,TGCAGTGCTCTGGGGGGAAACACCATATATTTT,CSALGGNTIYF
TRBJ1-2,many,TRBV15,.,TGTGCCACCAGCAGAGATCGCCTATCCTCGGTGGCAGACGGCTACACCTTC,CATSRDRLSSVADGYTF
TRBJ1-5,.,TRBV2,.,TGTGCCAGCAGTGAAGGCAGGGTATGGCAGCCCCAGCATTTT,CASSEGRVWQPQHF
TRBJ2-1,many,TRBV12-3/TRBV12-4,.,TGTGCCAGCACCCTACAGGGTAATGAGCAGTTCTTC,CASTLQGNEQFF
TRBJ2-5,few,TRBV4-2,TRBD2,TGTGCCAGCAGCCAAGAACCAGGGACTAGCGGGAGAGGGGGCCAAGAGACCCAGTACTTC,CASSQEPGTSGRGGQETQYF
TRBJ2-5,many,TRBV7-2,.,TGTGCCAGCAGCTTAGAAGCCTACCTCCCGGAGACCCAGTACTTC,CASSLEAYLPETQYF
TRBJ2-5,.,TRBV28,TRBD1,TGTGTTACAGGGGGCGGTGTTGGTGGGGCAGAGACCCAGTACTTC,CVTGGGVGGAETQYF
TRBJ1-2,.,TRBV28,.,TGTGCCAGCAGTTCCCTCCCGGAGGTCTATGGCTACACCTTC,CASSSLPEVYGYTF
TRBJ2-7,.,TRBV20-1,.,TGCAGTGCTAGGGCCAGGCCCACCTACGAGCAGTACTTC,CSARARPTYEQYF
TRBJ2-3,.,TRBV11-2,TRBD2,TGTGCCAGCAGCTTAGAGACTAGCTCTAGTCCTAGCACAGATACGCAGTATTTT,CASSLETSSSPSTDTQYF
TRBJ2-1,many,TRBV20-1,TRBD2,TGCAGTGCTAGTACTCTAGCGGGAGTTGTCCTTGAGCAGTTCTTC,CSASTLAGVVLEQFF
TRBJ2-3,many,TRBV7-9,.,TGTGCCTCGGGGCAGGTTCGCACAGATACGCAGTATTTT,CASGQVRTDTQYF
TRBJ1-5,few,TRBV20-1,.,TGCAGTGCTAGAGATGCCAGGGTTAGCAATCAGCCCCAGCATTTT,CSARDARVSNQPQHF
TRBJ2-3,few,TRBV12-3/TRBV12-4,TRBD2,TGTGCCAGCAGACCGACTAGCGGGGGGAGGGCAGATACGCAGTATTTT,CASRPTSGGRADTQYF
TRBJ2-7,.,TRBV21-1,.,TGTGCCAGCAGCAAAGGGGGGCTAGCGGGGTGTTCCTACGAGCAGTACTTC,CASSKGGLAGCSYEQYF
TRBJ2-5,few,TRBV11-2,TRBD2,TGTGCCAGCAGCTTTTCGTTAGCGGGGGGAACCTCCCAAGAGACCCAGTACTTC,CASSFSLAGGTSQETQYF
TRBJ2-3,many,TRBV7-9,TRBD2,TGTGCCAGCAGCGTCTCGGGACTAGCGACAGATACGCAGTATTTT,CASSVSGLATDTQYF
TRBJ2-7,.,TRBV20-1,TRBD2,TGCAGTGCTAGAGATCGACAGGCTACTAGCGGGTACTACGAGCAGTACTTC,CSARDRQATSGYYEQYF
TRBJ1-1,many,TRBV12-3/TRBV12-4,TRBD1,TGTGCCAGCACCAAGGACAGGGTTTTCACTGAAGCTTTCTTT,CASTKDRVFTEAFF
TRBJ2-1,many,TRBV6-5,TRBD2,TGTGCCAGCCGGGGGGAAGGTCTAGGGAATGAGCAGTTCTTC,CASRGEGLGNEQFF
TRBJ2-7,many,TRBV29-1,.,TGCAGCGTTGGGCAAGTGGACAGAAGGTACGAGCAGTACTTC,CSVGQVDRRYEQYF
TRBJ2-3,few,TRBV10-3,TRBD1,TGTGCCATCAGTGATGGGAGTGACAGGGTATTCACAGATACGCAGTATTTT,CAISDGSDRVFTDTQYF
TRBJ2-1,few,TRBV5-1,TRBD2,TGCGCCAGCAGTCCGCAGGGACTAGATGTGTACAATGAGCAGTTCTTC,CASSPQGLDVYNEQFF
TRBJ1-1,few,TRBV12-3/TRBV12-4,TRBD1,TGTGCCAGCAGGGGACAGTCCCGGGGAGGAACTGAAGCTTTCTTT,CASRGQSRGGTEAFF
TRBJ2-1,.,TRBV29-1,.,TGCAGCGTTGACGGCGGGTTCTTC,CSVDGGFF
TRBJ2-3,few,TRBV20-1,.,TGCAGTGCTAGAGCTACAGGAGATACGCAGTATTTT,CSARATGDTQYF
TRBJ2-5,many,TRBV3-1,.,TGTGCCAGCAGCCAAGATATGGGGTCCGAGACCCAGTACTTC,CASSQDMGSETQYF
TRBJ2-7,.,TRBV20-1,.,TGCAGTGCTAGGCGGTCCTCCTACGAGCAGTACTTC,CSARRSSYEQYF
TRBJ1-1,.,TRBV6-1,.,TGTGCCAGCAGTGACCATTTGGCAGGGGAAGCTTTCTTT,CASSDHLAGEAFF
TRBJ2-5,.,TRBV28,.,TGTGCCAGCAGTTTAGGGGGCAGGAAAGAGACCCAGTACTTC,CASSLGGRKETQYF
TRBJ1-2,few,TRBV18,TRBD1,TGTGCCAGCTCACCTCGACAGGGCTTTTATGGCTACACCTTC,CASSPRQGFYGYTF
TRBJ2-1,many,TRBV29-1,.,TGCAGCGCCGCCCGTAATGAGCAGTTCTTC,CSAARNEQFF
TRBJ2-2,many,TRBV6-2/TRBV6-3,.,TGTGCCAGCAGTTTTGAGTTGGATGTGGCCGGGGAGCTGTTTTTT,CASSFELDVAGELFF
TRBJ2-5,few,TRBV30,TRBD2,TGTGCCTGGACCGGCGGCGTGCGGGGGGGCCGTGAGACCCAGTACTTC,CAWTGGVRGGRETQYF
TRBJ1-2,many,TRBV20-1,TRBD1,TGCAGTGCTAGGGATAGCCCCGGGACAGGGGGCGCTTGGGACTATGGCTACACCTTC,CSARDSPGTGGAWDYGYTF
TRBJ2-1,many,TRBV29-1,TRBD2,TGCAGCGTTGCCGGACTAGCGGGAGCCTACAATGAGCAGTTCTTC,CSVAGLAGAYNEQFF
TRBJ2-1,.,TRBV20-1,TRBD2,TGCAGTGCTAGAGATAAGTGGGCGGGAGTGGGGGATGAGCAGTTCTTC,CSARDKWAGVGDEQFF
TRBJ1-5,.,TRBV18,.,TGTGCCAGCTCACCACGGGGGGCCGGCAATCAGCCCCAGCATTTT,CASSPRGAGNQPQHF
TRBJ2-1,.,TRBV29-1,TRBD2,TGCAGCGTTTGGGGGGGCTACAATGAGCAGTTCTTC,CSVWGGYNEQFF
TRBJ2-7,.,TRBV20-1,TRBD2,TGCAGTGCTAGCCTATTAGCGGGAAGCTACGAGCAGTACTTC,CSASLLAGSYEQYF
TRBJ2-3,many,TRBV29-1,.,TGCAGCGTTGAAGTCGCAGGGGCAGATACGCAGTATTTT,CSVEVAGADTQYF
TRBJ1-3,.,TRBV18,TRBD1,TGTGCCAGCTCCCAGGACAGGAGCACAAACACCATATATTTT,CASSQDRSTNTIYF
TRBJ2-5,.,TRBV5-1,TRBD2,TGCGCCAGCTCGGGACTAGCGGGAGGTGGGCCTCAGGAGACCCAGTACTTC,CASSGLAGGGPQETQYF
TRBJ2-3,once,TRBV9,TRBD2,TGTGCCAGCAGCGTAGGGGGACTAGCGGGGGGATTCACAAATACGCAGTATTTT,CASSVGGLAGGFTNTQYF
TRBJ2-3,.,TRBV28,.,TGTGCCAGCAGGCCGGGACACCTCACAGATACGCAGTATTTT,CASRPGHLTDTQYF